At least ten counts were recorded for the clone carrying this T cell receptor (beta chain). TCRdb reprocessed the 5' RACE reads via MiXCR and lists one record per CDR3 protein. The data hold 6,500 or so distinct CDR3 sequences, with 2.8% observed a single time. These data come from a study of CD8 T cells in ankylosing spondylitis. This CDR3 is built from 14 residues. Trimming took 3 bases from V and 4 from J; bases not matched to a gene: 4. CDR1 and CDR2 from the germline V gene are SGDLS and YYNGEE. The TCR comes from a female donor with ankylosing spondylitis or in good health (not recorded which). Sequences were obtained from blood, either unsorted or a sorted T cell fraction (not recorded which). V gene TRBV9 combines with J gene TRBJ2-7; 10 bases fit TRBD1. CDR3 region: CASSATGGFYEQYF. CDR3 coding DNA: TGTGCCAGCAGCGCGACAGGGGGCTTTTACGAGCAGTACTTC.